The present TCR beta chain was sequenced within a study of regulatory T cells in long-lasting Graves disease. Regarding the study as a whole: Between persistent patients, fewer than 3,500 public clonotypes were shared, exceeding the roughly 1,000 shared between new patients. It was in persistent disease that TRBV28, TRBJ1-2 and TRBJ2-5 were favored.

Construction of TCR beta libraries relied on iRepertoire HTBI primers and on Arm-PCR targeting CDR3 regions. TCRdb fed the multiplex PCR reads into MiXCR, producing one record per CDR3 protein. The sample includes fewer than 650,000 distinct CDR3 sequences, about 16% of them seen just once. There are a few counts of this clonotype. Its antigen is currently unknown. Stated time point: newly diagnosed GD, antithyroid drugs for less than 3 months. The TCR library was prepared using RNA isolated from PBMCs. This CDR3 spans 13 amino acids. The germline V gene has CDR1 DFQATT and CDR2 SNEGSKA (reference sequence). With V trimmed by 2 bases and J by 10 bases, 5 bases remained unmatched. The same data also went into a second study, on T cells in Graves' hyperthyroidism and ophthalmopathy. That report notes: Ophthalmopathy, as predicted by the model, came a median 6.5 months after the prediction.

The chain couples TRBV20-1 to TRBJ2-1; 10 bases map to TRBD2. The TCR was taken from a woman aged 25 to 39 with Graves disease. The sequencing used peripheral blood mononuclear cells (PBMCs), collected at new diagnosis, from a patient treated with antithyroid drugs. CDR3 sequence (DNA): TGCAGTGCTAGACTAGCGGGAGAAATCGAGCAGTTCTTC. Amino acid sequence: CSARLAGEIEQFF.